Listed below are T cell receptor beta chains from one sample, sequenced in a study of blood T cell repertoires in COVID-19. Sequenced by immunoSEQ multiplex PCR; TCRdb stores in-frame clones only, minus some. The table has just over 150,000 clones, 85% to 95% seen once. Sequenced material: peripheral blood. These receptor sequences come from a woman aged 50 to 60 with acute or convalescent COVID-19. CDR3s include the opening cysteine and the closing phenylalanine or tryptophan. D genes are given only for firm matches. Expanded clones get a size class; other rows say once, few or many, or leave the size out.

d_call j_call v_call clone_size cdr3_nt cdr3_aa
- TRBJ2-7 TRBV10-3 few TGTGCCATCAGACAGGGCTTGTCCTACGAGCAGTACTTC CAIRQGLSYEQYF
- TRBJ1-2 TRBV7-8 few TGTGCCAGCAGCTTAGCGATAGGAGCCCGGGGCTACACCTTC CASSLAIGARGYTF
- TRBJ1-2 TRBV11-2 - TGTGCCAGCAGCCCCAGTACAGGGATCTATGGCTACACCTTC CASSPSTGIYGYTF
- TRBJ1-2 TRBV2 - TGTGCCAGCAGGGGCCCGTCTGCAAATGGCTACACCTTC CASRGPSANGYTF
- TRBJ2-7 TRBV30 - TGTGCCTGGAGCCCCCCCGGGGTTCGCGAGCAGTACTTC CAWSPPGVREQYF
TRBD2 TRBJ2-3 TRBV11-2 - TGTGCCAGCGCGGGGGGGACAGCTAGCACAGATACGCAGTATTTT CASAGGTASTDTQYF
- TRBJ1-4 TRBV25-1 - TGTGCCAGCAGTGAATATGGGGCAGGAGGGAATGAAAAACTGTTTTTT CASSEYGAGGNEKLFF
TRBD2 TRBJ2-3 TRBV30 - TGTGCCTGGAGTGGGTCGACTAGCGGGAGAGAGACAGATACGCAGTATTTT CAWSGSTSGRETDTQYF
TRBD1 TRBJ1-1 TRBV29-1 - TGCAGCACCGGGGGGGACAGGGCGTCGAACACTGAAGCTTTCTTT CSTGGDRASNTEAFF
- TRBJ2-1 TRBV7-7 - TGTGCTAGCAGCTTAAACGGGTTCGTGGATGAGCAGTTCTTC CASSLNGFVDEQFF
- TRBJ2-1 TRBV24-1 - TGTGCCACCAGTGATTTTGGCGGCGGGTACCCCAATGAGCAGTTCTTC CATSDFGGGYPNEQFF
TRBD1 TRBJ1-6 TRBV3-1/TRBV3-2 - TGTGCCAGCAGCCATACGGACAGGGGAGGCGCGACCCTCCACTTT CASSHTDRGGATLHF
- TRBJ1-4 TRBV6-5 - TGTGCCAGCAAGGAAGGGGCCGGTAATGAAAAACTGTTTTTT CASKEGAGNEKLFF
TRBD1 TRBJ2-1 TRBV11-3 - TGTGCCAGCAGCTACGGCGGACAGGGGTTCAATGAGCAGTTCTTC CASSYGGQGFNEQFF
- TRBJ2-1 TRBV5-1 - TGCGCCAGCAGCTTGGCCAGGGTCTCCTACAATGAGCAGTTCTTC CASSLARVSYNEQFF
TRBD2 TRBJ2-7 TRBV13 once TGTGCCAGCAGCTTGAGCGGGGGATCCTACGAGCAGTACTTC CASSLSGGSYEQYF
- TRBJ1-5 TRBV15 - TGTGCCACCAGCAGAGATCACCCCGGGGGTGAGGGCAATCAGCCCCAGCATTTT CATSRDHPGGEGNQPQHF
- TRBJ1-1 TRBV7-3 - TGTGCCAGCAGCTTTTCCGGGAACACTGAAGCTTTCTTT CASSFSGNTEAFF
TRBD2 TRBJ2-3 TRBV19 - TGTGCCAGTAGTATAGACGTCGGCGGGGGGCTCATCGATACGCAGTATTTT CASSIDVGGGLIDTQYF
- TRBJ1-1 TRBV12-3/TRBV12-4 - TGTGCCAGCAGTGGGACACCGAACACTGAAGCTTTCTTT CASSGTPNTEAFF
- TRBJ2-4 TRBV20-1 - TGCAGTGCTAGTTCAGGAACCCTAGCCAAAAACATTCAGTACTTC CSASSGTLAKNIQYF
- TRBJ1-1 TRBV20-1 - TGCAGTGCCAGTCATCTAAAACAGGGTTGGAACACTGAAGCTTTCTTT CSASHLKQGWNTEAFF
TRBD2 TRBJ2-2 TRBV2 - TGTGCCAGCAGTGTTAGGCGGGCGGGGGGCACCGGGGAGCTGTTTTTT CASSVRRAGGTGELFF
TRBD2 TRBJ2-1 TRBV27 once TGTGCCAGCGCAGCGGGGGGACCCTACAATGAGCAGTTCTTC CASAAGGPYNEQFF
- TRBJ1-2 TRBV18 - TGTGCCAGCTCACCAGCGGCTTCTAACTATGGCTACACCTTC CASSPAASNYGYTF
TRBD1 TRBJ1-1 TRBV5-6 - TGTGCCAGCAGCCCCCTAGGGACAGGGAACACTGAAGCTTTCTTT CASSPLGTGNTEAFF
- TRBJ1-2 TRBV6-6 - TGTGCCAGCAGTTACAGCGTACCTAACTATGGCTACACCTTC CASSYSVPNYGYTF
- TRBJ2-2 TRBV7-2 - TGTGCCAGCAGCCCCCGACAGGCCGGGGAGCTGTTTTTT CASSPRQAGELFF
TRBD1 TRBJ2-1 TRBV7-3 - TGTGCCAGCAGCTCTGACAGGGGCTCCTACAATGAGCAGTTCTTC CASSSDRGSYNEQFF
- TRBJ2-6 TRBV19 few TGTGCCAGTAGTACCCAGGGCTCTGGGGCCAACGTCCTGACTTTC CASSTQGSGANVLTF
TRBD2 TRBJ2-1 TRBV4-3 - TGCGCCAGCAGCCCGAGGCCTAGCGGGAGGTGGGATGAGCAGTTCTTC CASSPRPSGRWDEQFF
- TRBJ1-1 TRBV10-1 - TGCGCTTTTACGCGGGGGGCGGTAAATTATGACACTGAAGCTTTCTTT CAFTRGAVNYDTEAFF
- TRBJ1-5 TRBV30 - TGTGCCTGGAGAACCGGGACACTCAATCAGCCCCAGCATTTT CAWRTGTLNQPQHF
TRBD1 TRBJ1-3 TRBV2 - TGTGCCAGCCGGGACAGCTCTGGAAACACCATATATTTT CASRDSSGNTIYF
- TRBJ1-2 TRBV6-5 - TGTGCCAGCAGTACCCTGGGGGGGAAAGGCTACACCTTC CASSTLGGKGYTF
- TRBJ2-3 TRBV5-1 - TGCGCCAGCAGCTTGGAGCGCACAGATACGCAGTATTTT CASSLERTDTQYF
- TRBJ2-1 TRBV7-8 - TGTGCCAGCAGCTTAGAGCGGGTTGCCCCCTACAATGAGCAGTTCTTC CASSLERVAPYNEQFF
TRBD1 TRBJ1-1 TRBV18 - TGTGCCAGCTCACCCGAAACAGGGGGCACTGAAGCTTTCTTT CASSPETGGTEAFF
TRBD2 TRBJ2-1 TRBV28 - TGTGCCAGCAGTTTATGGTCTAGCGGGGCCGACAATGAGCAGTTCTTC CASSLWSSGADNEQFF
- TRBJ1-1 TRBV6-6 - TGTGCCGCGAGGGAGCTCATGAACACTGAAGCTTTCTTT CAARELMNTEAFF
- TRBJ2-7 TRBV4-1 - TGCGCCAGCAGCCAAGAGGAATTTAGACAGGCAGATTTC CASSQEEFRQADF
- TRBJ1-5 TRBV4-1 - TGCGCCAGCAGCCCGAGAGAAGGGAGTAATCAGCCCCAGCATTTT CASSPREGSNQPQHF
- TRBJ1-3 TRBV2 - TGTGCCAGCAGTGTAGCCCGAGGAGCTGGAAACACCATATATTTT CASSVARGAGNTIYF
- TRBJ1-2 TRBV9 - TGTGCCAGCGGTATAGGGACTAACAGTGGCTACACCTTC CASGIGTNSGYTF
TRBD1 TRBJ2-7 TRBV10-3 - TGTGCCATCAGTGGGGACAGGGAGGCCTACGAGCAGTACTTC CAISGDREAYEQYF
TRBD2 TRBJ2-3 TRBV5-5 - TGTGCCAGCAGCTATTACACGGGAGCGGGGGGCCGCACAGATACGCAGTATTTT CASSYYTGAGGRTDTQYF
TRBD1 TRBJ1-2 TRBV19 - TGTGCCAGTAGCCTACAGGGACTTCTATCAGGGGGTGGCTACACCTTC CASSLQGLLSGGGYTF
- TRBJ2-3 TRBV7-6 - TGTGCCAGCAGCTTAGGATCCTCGGAGTGGGTCACAGATACGCAGTATTTT CASSLGSSEWVTDTQYF
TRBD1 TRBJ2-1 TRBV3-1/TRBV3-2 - TGTGCCAGCAGCCGGTACAGGGGCAATGAGCAGTTCTTC CASSRYRGNEQFF
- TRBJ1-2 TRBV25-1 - TGTGCCAGCAGCGAGAATCAAGGGGGAGACTATGGCTACACCTTC CASSENQGGDYGYTF
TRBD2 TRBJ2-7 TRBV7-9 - TGTGCCAGCAGCTTAGGGGCGGGACTAGCGGGCTACGAGCAGTACTTC CASSLGAGLAGYEQYF
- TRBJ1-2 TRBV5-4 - TGTGCCAGCAGCCCCCACAATACAGAGAACTATGGCTACACCTTC CASSPHNTENYGYTF
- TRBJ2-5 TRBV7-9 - TGTGCCAGCAGCTCACCCGGGAATGGTGAAGAGACCCAGTACTTC CASSSPGNGEETQYF
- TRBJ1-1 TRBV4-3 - TGCGCCAGCAGCCAAGACAGTGGCACTGAAGCTTTCTTT CASSQDSGTEAFF
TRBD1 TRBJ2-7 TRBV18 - TGTGCCAGCTCACCCAGGGGGGCCGGGACAGGGGAAGAGCAGTACTTC CASSPRGAGTGEEQYF